This TCR beta chain was recorded in a study of tissue T cells after allogeneic stem cell transplantation. Generated by immunoSEQ multiplex PCR, the TCRdb table keeps only in-frame clones and is missing some. Among some 22,000 clones, over 60% were seen once, and the ten largest hold 0.66%. A note on this clone: Its target is unknown. The listed genes are named as in mouse. The sequence runs out 1 residue before the end of the CDR3; the remainder is reconstructed from the germline J gene.

Study outcomes and limitations: Only a limited share of tissue TCRs appeared in blood or spleen.

The ends were cut back, 3 bases at V and 1 base at J, with 3 bases in the middle. This CDR3 is built from 12 residues. CDR1 and CDR2 from the germline V gene are LGHDT and YNNKQL (reference sequence). The chain has TRBV4 and TRBJ1-1; the D is unclear. The receptor comes from a female BALB/c mouse in good health. The strain's MHC type: H2-d. Sequences were obtained from spleen. Partial CDR3 DNA: TGTGCCAGCAGCTACGGGAACACAGAAGTCTTC. It encodes CASSYGNTEVF. The full-length CDR3 reads as CASSYGNTEVFF.